This TCR beta chain was captured in a study of blood T cells in healthy people across ages (dated by TCRdb to between 2015 and 2016). Regarding the research as a whole: In model experiments, template switching captured about one uniquely barcoded TCR beta cDNA molecule for every two T cells. Using deep sequencing normalized with unique cDNA molecular identifiers, the study measured how TCR beta repertoire diversity changes with age. Using the same blood draw, the study looked at two additional independent replicas of 1 million unique cDNA reads for two donors, one aged 18 to 30 and the other aged 80 or older. To avoid experimental bias, donors of different ages were randomly spread across the sequencing lanes. The donors were divided into four age groups: young (average approximately 15 years), middle-aged (roughly 42), aged (approximately 59) and long-lived (approximately 74). The research as a whole found: There was a strong correlation between observed TCR beta diversity and the percentage of naive T cells measured by flow cytometry. The long-lived group showed more naive CD4+ T cells, fewer expanded clones and increased TCR diversity than the aged group, suggesting age selection. Estimates of total diversity based on one million sequenced T cells were regarded as lower bounds and as underestimates. Since profiling was done on bulk unsorted PBMCs, naive and antigen-experienced compartments could not be conclusively compared. As age increased, observed TCR beta diversity per million T cells dropped in a roughly linear way, and a significant reduction was already evident by age 40. Donor CMV infection status was unknown, potentially confounding age-related changes in expanded clonotypes.

Note on this clonotype: Its recognized antigen is unknown. No per-base quality is available; no much larger clone lies one base away.

Compared with germline, V lacks 0 bases and J lacks 1 base; bases without a gene match: 3. Counted from cysteine to phenylalanine, this CDR3 has 16 amino acids. Just the 48-base CDR3 DNA is kept, in frame starting at base 1. Via the germline V gene, CDR1 is SGDLS and CDR2 YYNGEE. Libraries were built with 5' RACE. The sample was run on an Illumina HiSeq 2500. A second PCR of 7 to 11 cycles was performed with a sample-barcoded 5' primer and a J-beta primer mix. Each TCR beta cDNA molecule received a unique molecular identifier from a template-switch 5' adaptor carrying 12 random nucleotides. Each sample yielded at least 3 million CDR3-containing paired-end reads. First-strand cDNA synthesis was performed from all RNA using the Mint cDNA synthesis kit, with priming by a TRBC-specific oligonucleotide. All cDNA was treated with uracil-DNA glycosylase and then went through a first 18-cycle PCR with the universal primers M1SS and BC2_uni_R. The authors processed their data as follows. For normalization, 1 million high-quality reads, each with a distinct molecular identifier, were randomly selected from each sample. Reads sharing molecular identifiers were discarded rather than binned into consensus sequences. MiTCR, set to a Q25 quality threshold and the strictest error-elimination algorithm, was used for CDR3 identification, clonotype clustering and error correction. Lower-bound total TCR beta diversity was estimated with a nonparametric unseen species model using Euler transformation. In-frame beta chains were kept once TCRdb had trimmed the public reads at Q25 with fastp and called clones with MiXCR. Under each unique CDR3 protein, matching rows form one entry showing the most common genes and DNA. The V and J calls shown here were made by TCRdb, not taken from the authors' results. The sample table records about 1,500,000 distinct CDR3 sequences; roughly 40% of these occur just once. Roughly 8.2% of the sample goes to the ten largest clones.

Systemically healthy Caucasian individuals from Russia, roughly 40 in total and aged roughly 6 to 95 years, were included as donors. Roughly 9.5 milliliters of peripheral blood were drawn from each donor into EDTA-treated Vacutainer tubes. Ficoll-Paque density-gradient centrifugation was used to isolate PBMCs, with at least 6.5 million per sample. Total RNA was extracted from PBMCs with Trizol reagent, with at least 6 micrograms obtained per sample. For every donor, an aliquot of PBMCs went through flow cytometry to measure the percentages of naive CD45RAhigh/CD27high T cells. The TCR comes from a woman aged 18-30 years in good health. This chain is built from TRBV9 and TRBJ2-7, with 11 bases matching TRBD1. Material for sequencing was blood. The CDR3 corresponds to CASSVDGTGGSYEQYF. The nucleotide sequence is given as TGTGCCAGCAGCGTAGATGGGACAGGGGGTTCCTACGAGCAGTACTTC.